These 19 T cell receptor beta chains share one sample of origin, sequenced in a study of blood T cell repertoires in COVID-19 (dated by TCRdb to 2019 to 2021). The protocol used for the library was the immunoSEQ multiplex PCR assay. Drawn from immuneACCESS, this table holds only the in-frame rearrangements with V and J called that TCRdb kept. Clones are partly lost; checked studies trace under half to an unresolved V gene and leave the rest unexplained. The sample table records almost 65,000 clones; over 75% of these occur just once. The top ten constitute 40% to 45% of the sample. The sequencing sample was made of peripheral blood. These receptors all come from a woman aged 60-70 years with COVID-19, enrolled during active disease.

This clone has only one observation. The rearrangement uses TRBV27 and TRBJ2-1, with 8 bases aligning to TRBD2. Germline values: CDR1 MNHEY, CDR2 SMNVEV (reference sequence). Trimming cost V 4 bases and J 4 bases; bases outside gene matches: 6. The CDR3 spans 15 residues. In DNA form, the CDR3 reads TGTGCCAGCAGTTGGACCGGGGGGGGTTACAATGAGCAGTTCTTC. It specifies CASSWTGGGYNEQFF.

The chain couples TRBV29-1 to TRBJ2-1; 8 bases map to TRBD2. The CDR3 covers 13 residues. The J segment lost 3 bases and the V segment lost 7 bases, leaving 5 bases of the junction unmatched. CDR1 and CDR2 (germline): SQVTM, ANQGSEA. CDR3 in amino acids: CSAKTSVYNEQFF. The DNA for the CDR3 is TGCAGCGCCAAGACTAGCGTCTACAATGAGCAGTTCTTC.

The J gene is TRBJ1-5, the V gene TRBV9; TRBD1 matches at 9 bases. The CDR3 runs 14 residues. The germline V gene has CDR1 SGDLS and CDR2 YYNGEE. The V and J ends lost 3 bases and 5 bases, in that order; junction bases with no gene match: 3. The chain's CDR3 is CASSETGGDQPQHF. DNA of the CDR3: TGTGCCAGCAGCGAGACAGGGGGGGATCAGCCCCAGCATTTT.

This rearrangement joins TRBV15 to TRBJ1-2, with 7 bases aligning to TRBD1. There are 14 residues in the CDR3. Unmatched junction bases numbered 5, after V lost 0 bases and J lost 7 bases. CDR1 and CDR2 from the germline V gene are LNHNV and YYDKDF (reference sequence). CDR3 region: CATSRDPRDSGYTF. The CDR3 nucleotides are TGTGCCACCAGCAGAGATCCCCGGGACAGTGGCTACACCTTC.

J is TRBJ1-1 and V is TRBV29-1; 7 positions agree with TRBD1. The trim removed 7 bases at V and 1 base at J, leaving 6 bases unmatched. CDR1 and CDR2 from the germline V gene are SQVTM and ANQGSEA. This CDR3 has 13 amino acids. CDR3 loop: CSAAGTENTEAFF. DNA of the CDR3: TGCAGCGCCGCAGGGACAGAGAACACTGAAGCTTTCTTT.

V and J are TRBV5-4 and TRBJ1-1; D is ambiguous. Germline assignment: CDR1 SGHNT and CDR2 YYREEE (reference sequence). The CDR3 has 11 residues. V lost 0 bases and J 8 bases, leaving 5 bases between the germline ends. The DNA of the CDR3 is TGTGCCAGCAGCTTGGAGAGAGAAGCTTTCTTT. It is translated as CASSLEREAFF.

The CDR3 DNA follows: TGCAGCGTTGGACAAATACTGGCAGATACGCAGTATTTT. Residues: CSVGQILADTQYF. The chain couples TRBV29-1 to TRBJ2-3; D is unclear. The germline V and J ends were trimmed by 4 bases and 4 bases, with 12 bases remaining between them. In germline, CDR1 is SQVTM, CDR2 ANQGSEA. This CDR3 contains 13 residues.

V usage is TRBV9 and J usage is TRBJ2-3; tentatively, D is TRBD2 (5 bases). The CDR3 is 16 residues long. From germline, CDR1 is SGDLS and CDR2 YYNGEE. Trimming took 0 bases from V and 0 from J, leaving 11 bases between them. The CDR3 is CASSVGRASSTDTQYF. The CDR3 region has the DNA TGTGCCAGCAGCGTAGGGCGGGCCAGCAGCACAGATACGCAGTATTTT.

The chain recombines TRBV6-5 with TRBJ2-1, with TRBD2 matching over 8 bases. Germline V gene sequence: CDR1 MNHEY, CDR2 SVGAGI. The J segment lost 2 bases and the V segment lost 0 bases, leaving 3 bases of the junction unmatched. This CDR3 has 16 residues. The CDR3 protein is CASSYSSGGPYNEQFF. The CDR3 DNA reads TGTGCCAGCAGTTACTCAAGCGGGGGCCCCTACAATGAGCAGTTCTTC.

This chain uses TRBV30 with TRBJ2-7, with 7 bases aligning to TRBD1. The V gene's germline CDR1 is GTSNPN and CDR2 SVGIG (reference sequence). CDR3 length: 14 amino acids. With 5 bases clipped from V and 1 base from J, the junction kept 8 bases outside the gene matches. CDR3 loop: CAWAPGTVSYEQYF. The CDR3 region has the DNA TGTGCCTGGGCCCCCGGGACAGTATCCTACGAGCAGTACTTC.

This sequence joins TRBV6-4 and TRBJ1-5; tentative D call: TRBD1 (5 bases). The CDR3 is made up of 15 amino acids. From germline, CDR1 is MRHNA and CDR2 SNTAGT. V lost 2 bases and J lost 7, with 15 bases in between. In DNA, the CDR3 is TGTGCCAGCAGTGACCGTAAGGGCAGGGTGCAGCCCCAGCATTTT. It translates to CASSDRKGRVQPQHF.

The gene calls are TRBV27 and TRBJ2-1; 11 bases are a match to TRBD2. The CDR3 loop spans 16 amino acids. J was trimmed by 1 base and V by 6 bases; bases with no gene match: 5. Germline V gene sequence: CDR1 MNHEY, CDR2 SMNVEV (reference sequence). CDR3 nucleotide sequence: TGTGCCAGCAGCCGTCTAGCGGGAGGTTCCTACAATGAGCAGTTCTTC. Its translation is CASSRLAGGSYNEQFF.

The chain uses TRBV19 and TRBJ2-5, with 10 bases fitting TRBD1. Germline V gene data show CDR1 as LNHDA and CDR2 as SQIVND (reference sequence). The length of the CDR3 is 16 residues. The trim removed 6 bases at V and 5 bases at J, leaving 12 bases unmatched. This chain's CDR3 is CASSDNDRGPQETQYF. In DNA, the CDR3 is TGTGCCAGTAGCGATAACGACAGGGGGCCCCAGGAGACCCAGTACTTC. Drawing the rest from reference TRBV19 and TRBJ2-5, the complete variable domain is DGGITQSPKYLFRKEGQNVTLSCEQNLNHDAMYWYRQDPGQGLRLIYYSQIVNDFQKGDIAEGYSVSREKKESFPLTVTSAQKNPTAFYLCASSDNDRGPQETQYFGPGTRLLVL.

This clone was counted only a few times. The chain carries TRBV7-2 and TRBJ2-7, with a possible D match to TRBD2 (5 bases). Germline V gene data show CDR1 as SGHTA and CDR2 as FQGNSA. This CDR3 comprises 13 residues. Trimming pared 1 base from V and 5 bases from J, leaving 9 bases between. DNA of the CDR3: TGTGCCAGCAGCTTAGGAGGGCAGAACGAGCAGTACTTC. As protein: CASSLGGQNEQYF.

The chain employs TRBV9 and TRBJ1-6; D is ambiguous. The CDR3 is 14 residues long. The ends were cut back, 0 bases at V and 7 bases at J, with 8 bases in the middle. Germline V gene sequence: CDR1 SGDLS, CDR2 YYNGEE. The CDR3 loop reads CASSVVPSNSPLHF. The CDR3 DNA reads TGTGCCAGCAGCGTAGTCCCCTCGAATTCACCCCTCCACTTT. The variable domain in full, completed from reference TRBV9 and TRBJ1-6, reads DSGVTQTPKHLITATGQRVTLRCSPRSGDLSVYWYQQSLDQGLQFLIQYYNGEERAKGNILERFSAQQFPDLHSELNLSSLELGDSALYFCASSVVPSNSPLHFGNGTRLTVT.

This clone has just a few counts. The chain uses TRBV4-2 and TRBJ1-6; 8 bases are a match to TRBD1. V dropped 1 base and J dropped 8; count of bases not matched to a gene: 4. This CDR3 comprises 15 residues. Germline V gives CDR1 LGHNA, CDR2 YNFKEQ. The CDR3 sequence is CASSQVPDRDSPLHF. CDR3 nucleotide sequence: TGTGCCAGCAGCCAAGTCCCGGACAGGGATTCACCCCTCCACTTT.

The chain carries TRBV21-1 and TRBJ1-5. TRBV21-1 is a recognized pseudogene. The CDR3 loop spans 13 amino acids. The CDR3 sequence: CASSRRVHQPQHF. Written as DNA, the CDR3 is TGTGCCAGCAGCAGGAGGGTTCATCAGCCCCAGCATTTT.

V is TRBV28 and J is TRBJ2-1; maybe TRBD2 (6 bases). Trimming left V 4 bases short and J 10 bases short, with 20 bases between. CDR1 and CDR2 (germline): MDHEN, SYDVKM. This CDR3 has 15 amino acids. The CDR3 reads CASSSTIFGTPEQFF. In DNA, the CDR3 is TGTGCCAGCAGTTCCACTATCTTCGGGACTCCAGAGCAGTTCTTC.

CDR3 residues: CASSFRDRGFETQYF. The DNA for the CDR3 is TGTGCCAGCAGCTTCCGGGACAGGGGATTTGAGACCCAGTACTTC. The chain joins TRBV5-6 to TRBJ2-5; 10 nucleotides match TRBD1. The CDR3 has 15 amino acids. Trimming at V came to 2 bases and at J to 5 bases, leaving 6 bases not matched to a gene. CDR1 and CDR2 (germline): SGHDT, YYEEEE.